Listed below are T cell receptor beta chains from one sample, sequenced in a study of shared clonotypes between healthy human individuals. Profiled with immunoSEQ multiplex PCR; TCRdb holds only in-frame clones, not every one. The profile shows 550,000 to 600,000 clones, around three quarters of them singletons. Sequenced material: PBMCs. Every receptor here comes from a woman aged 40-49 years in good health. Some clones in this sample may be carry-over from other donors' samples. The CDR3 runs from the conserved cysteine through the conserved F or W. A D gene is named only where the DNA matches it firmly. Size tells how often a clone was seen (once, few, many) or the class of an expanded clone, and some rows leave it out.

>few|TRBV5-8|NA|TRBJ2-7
TGTGCCAGCAGCTTCCAGGTGGGGTACGAGCAGTACTTC
CASSFQVGYEQYF
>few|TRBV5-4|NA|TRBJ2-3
TGTGCCAGCAGCTTGAGGACAGATACGCAGTATTTT
CASSLRTDTQYF
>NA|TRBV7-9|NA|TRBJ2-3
TGTGCCAGCAGCCAAGGACAGTCTAGCACAGATACGCAGTATTTT
CASSQGQSSTDTQYF
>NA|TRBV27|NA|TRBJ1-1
TGTGCCAGCAGTTTATCGATTATAATGACAGATATGAACACTGAAGCTTTCTTT
CASSLSIIMTDMNTEAFF
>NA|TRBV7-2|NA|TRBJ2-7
TGTGCCAGCAGCCACAGCGGAGGGACCTCCTACGAGCAGTACTTC
CASSHSGGTSYEQYF
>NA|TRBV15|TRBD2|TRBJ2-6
TGTGCCACCAGCAGACCTAGCGGGAGGGCCAGTGGGGCCAACGTCCTGACTTTC
CATSRPSGRASGANVLTF
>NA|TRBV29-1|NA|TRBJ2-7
TGCAGCGTTGGGGAGTACGAGCAGTACTTC
CSVGEYEQYF
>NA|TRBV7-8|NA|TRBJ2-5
TGTGCCAGCAGCTTAGGGGCAGTCGTCCAAGAGACCCAGTACTTC
CASSLGAVVQETQYF
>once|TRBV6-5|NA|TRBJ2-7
TGTGCCACAGTTGGACCCACTTACGAGCAGTACTTC
CATVGPTYEQYF
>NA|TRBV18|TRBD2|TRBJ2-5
TGTGCCAGCTCACCCCCGATTAGCGGGAGTAGGGGGGAGACCCAGTACTTC
CASSPPISGSRGETQYF
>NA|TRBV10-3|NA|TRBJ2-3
TGTGCCACCTCGCCTTTCGGGAGTACGACAGATACGCAGTATTTT
CATSPFGSTTDTQYF
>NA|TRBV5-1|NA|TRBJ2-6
TGCGCCAGCAGCTTGGGGGTCGGCTCTGGGGCCAACGTCCTGACTTTC
CASSLGVGSGANVLTF
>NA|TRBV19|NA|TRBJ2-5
TGTGCCAGTTGCCTGGGGGGTACGGAGACCCAGTACTTC
CASCLGGTETQYF
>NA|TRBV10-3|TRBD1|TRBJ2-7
TGTGCCATCAGTGAGCGTCTGGGACAGGGGGCATCCGAGCAGTACTTC
CAISERLGQGASEQYF
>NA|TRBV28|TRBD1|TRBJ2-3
TGTGCCAGCAGGACCGGGACAGGGTCAGATACGCAGTATTTT
CASRTGTGSDTQYF
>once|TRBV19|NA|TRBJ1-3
TGTGCCAGTAGTATCCAGAGCGGGCCTGGAAACACCATATATTTT
CASSIQSGPGNTIYF
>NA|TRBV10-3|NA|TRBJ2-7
TGTGCCATCAGCGACGGGACGACCTACGAGCAGTACTTC
CAISDGTTYEQYF
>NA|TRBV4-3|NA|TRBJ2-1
TGCGCCAGCAGCCAAGGCTACCGCAATGAGCAGTTCTTC
CASSQGYRNEQFF
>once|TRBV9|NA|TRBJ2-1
TGTGCCAGCAGCGGACAGGTCTCCTACAATGAGCAGTTCTTC
CASSGQVSYNEQFF
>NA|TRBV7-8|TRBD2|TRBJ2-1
TGTGCCAGCAGCTTAAGTTCTCTAGCGGGAGATGAGCAGTTCTTC
CASSLSSLAGDEQFF
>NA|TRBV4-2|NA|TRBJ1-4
TGTGCCAGCAGCCTTAACAGGGACTTTGAAAAACTGTTTTTT
CASSLNRDFEKLFF
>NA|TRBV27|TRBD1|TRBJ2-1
TGTGCCAGCAGTTTAACAGGGGTCAGTGAGCAGTTCTTC
CASSLTGVSEQFF
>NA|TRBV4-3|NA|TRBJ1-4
TGCGCCAGCAGCCAGGTGTGGATTATTAATGAAAAACTGTTTTTT
CASSQVWIINEKLFF
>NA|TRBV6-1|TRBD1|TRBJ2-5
TGTGCCAGCAGATCACAGGGGTTAGAGACCCAGTACTTC
CASRSQGLETQYF
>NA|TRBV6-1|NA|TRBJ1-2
TGTGCCAGCACCCCCTCCTGGGGCGGGCAAGTCTACACCTTC
CASTPSWGGQVYTF
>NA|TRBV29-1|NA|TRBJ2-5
TGCAGCGTCCTTGGGGGCAAGGAGACCCAGTACTTC
CSVLGGKETQYF
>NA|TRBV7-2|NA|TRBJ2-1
TGTGCCAGCAGCTTAGCGATTTTAGGTTACAATGAGCAGTTCTTC
CASSLAILGYNEQFF